What follows are 21 T cell receptor beta chains derived from one specimen sequenced in a study of blood T cell repertoires in COVID-19. Libraries were prepared by immunoSEQ multiplex PCR; TCRdb keeps only in-frame clonotypes and omits some of them. Among about 53,000 clones listed, about 86% were seen once. Specimen: peripheral blood. The origin of the receptors is a man aged 50-59 years with acute or convalescent COVID-19.

This clone has only one observation. The rearrangement joins TRBV10-3 to TRBJ1-1; D is perhaps TRBD1 (5 bases). The germline CDR1 and CDR2 sequences are ENHRY and SYGVKD. Trimming left V 3 bases short and J 3 bases short, with 5 bases between. This CDR3 contains 12 residues. The chain's CDR3 is CAISEGDTEAFF. CDR3 DNA: TGTGCCATCAGTGAAGGGGACACTGAAGCTTTCTTT.

The chain has TRBV5-6 and TRBJ1-5; TRBD1 agrees at 9 bases. The CDR3 is 14 amino acids. J gave up 7 bases and V 3 bases, and 5 bases lay outside the gene matches. CDR1 and CDR2 (germline): SGHDT, YYEEEE. Here the CDR3 reads CASSSQGAGQPQHF. CDR3 nucleotides: TGTGCCAGCAGCTCACAGGGGGCAGGACAGCCCCAGCATTTT. Full variable domain (outside the CDR3, taken from reference TRBV5-6 and TRBJ1-5): DAGVTQSPTHLIKTRGQQVTLRCSPKSGHDTVSWYQQALGQGPQFIFQYYEEEERQRGNFPDRFSGHQFPNYSSELNVNALLLGDSALYLCASSSQGAGQPQHFGDGTRLSIL.

The rearrangement joins TRBV14 to TRBJ1-3, with TRBD1 matching 7 bases. The CDR3 is made up of 15 amino acids. The V segment lost 4 bases and the J segment 3 bases; nucleotides outside the gene matches: 6. The germline V gene has CDR1 SGHDN and CDR2 FVKESK. The CDR3 loop is CASSRLTGFGNTIYF. CDR3 bases: TGTGCCAGCAGCCGACTGACAGGGTTTGGAAACACCATATATTTT.

V gene TRBV5-5 combines with J gene TRBJ2-5; the match to TRBD1 covers 8 bases. The length of the CDR3 is 16 residues. The junction had 13 bases not matched to a gene; V was cut back by 4 bases and J by 5 bases. In germline, CDR1 is SGHKS, CDR2 YYEKEE (reference sequence). The CDR3 region has the DNA TGTGCCAGCAGCCGGGGACAGGCCCAAGGGCAGGAGACCCAGTACTTC. Protein product: CASSRGQAQGQETQYF.

The J gene is TRBJ1-2, the V gene TRBV6-5; D remains ambiguous. The CDR3 runs 14 residues. The V and J ends lost 2 bases and 1 base respectively, with 8 bases between them. Germline V gene data show CDR1 as MNHEY and CDR2 as SVGAGI. Written as DNA, the CDR3 is TGTGCCAGCAGTTACGAGGGCGGTAACTATGGCTACACCTTC. Protein product: CASSYEGGNYGYTF.

The chain joins TRBV29-1 to TRBJ1-1, with 9 bases fitting TRBD1. This CDR3 has 15 amino acids. Germline CDR1 is SQVTM and CDR2 is ANQGSEA. Unmatched junction bases numbered 8, after V lost 4 bases and J lost 2 bases. In nucleotides, the CDR3 is TGCAGCGTTGCGACCTACAGGGGGCCTAACACTGAAGCTTTCTTT. This encodes CSVATYRGPNTEAFF. The whole variable domain, filled in from reference TRBV29-1 and TRBJ1-1, reads SAVISQKPSRDICQRGTSLTIQCQVDSQVTMMFWYRQQPGQSLTLIATANQGSEATYESGFVIDKFPISRPNLTFSTLTVSNMSPEDSSIYLCSVATYRGPNTEAFFGQGTRLTVV.

J is TRBJ1-5 and V is TRBV10-3; 7 positions agree with TRBD1. The CDR3 length is 13 residues. Germline loops: CDR1 ENHRY, CDR2 SYGVKD. Unmatched junction bases numbered 4, after V lost 11 bases and J lost 0 bases. The CDR3 DNA is TGTGCCTCCCGGGACAGTAGCAATCAGCCCCAGCATTTT. This sequence encodes CASRDSSNQPQHF.

The chain couples TRBV7-8 to TRBJ2-1; TRBD1 aligns across 9 bases. CDR3 length equals 16 residues. CDR1 is SGHVS and CDR2 is FQNEAQ in the germline V gene. Trimming at V came to 1 base and at J to 8 bases, leaving 9 bases not matched to a gene. The chain's CDR3 is CASSLGDRVGVDEQFF. In nucleotides, the CDR3 is TGTGCCAGCAGCTTAGGGGACAGGGTGGGGGTTGATGAGCAGTTCTTC.

The chain has TRBV7-2 and TRBJ2-5, with D possibly TRBD1 on 6 matching bases. This CDR3 region has 15 residues. V was pared by 3 bases and J by 4 bases, with 15 bases between. Germline V gives CDR1 SGHTA, CDR2 FQGNSA. The CDR3 reads CASSFTGRVGETQYF. For the CDR3, the DNA is TGTGCCAGCAGCTTCACAGGGCGGGTAGGAGAGACCCAGTACTTC.

The chain links TRBV10-3 to TRBJ1-1, with 7 bases lining up with TRBD1. After removal of 0 bases from V and 6 bases from J, the junction contained 7 bases not matched to a gene. In germline, CDR1 is ENHRY, CDR2 SYGVKD. This CDR3 has 15 residues. The CDR3 DNA follows: TGTGCCATCAGTGAGTCGCTAGGACAGGTCCCTGAAGCTTTCTTT. It yields the protein CAISESLGQVPEAFF.

V usage is TRBV28 and J usage is TRBJ2-7; weak D call: TRBD1 (6 bases). Trimming shortened V by 4 bases and J by 1 base, and 17 bases separated the two germline ends. The CDR3 sequence is 16 residues long. CDR1 is MDHEN, CDR2 SYDVKM, per germline. This CDR3 reads CASSSSGAGESYEQYF. The CDR3 DNA follows: TGTGCCAGCAGTTCCTCCGGGGCAGGGGAGTCCTACGAGCAGTACTTC.

The rearrangement links TRBV14 to TRBJ2-5; no clear D gene. V dropped 1 base and J dropped 4 bases, with 7 bases sitting between them. The germline gives CDR1 SGHDN, CDR2 FVKESK. This CDR3 spans 13 amino acids. CDR3 sequence (DNA): TGTGCCAGCAGCCAAGTTTTATCAGAGACCCAGTACTTC. Its translation is CASSQVLSETQYF.

About this clone: A junction end diverges from the germline sequence, so it may reflect a read error. V and J are TRBV24-1 and TRBJ2-7, with D perhaps TRBD1 (6 bases). The CDR3 runs 13 residues. The germline V gene encodes CDR1 KGHDR and CDR2 SFDVKD. CDR3 protein: CATSDFGDRPRHF. The CDR3 DNA follows: TGTGCCACCAGTGATTTCGGCGACAGGCCCAGGCACTTC.

This clone has just a few counts. J is TRBJ1-6 and V is TRBV19, with D unresolved. Germline V CDR1 and CDR2: LNHDA, SQIVND (reference sequence). The length of the CDR3 is 13 residues. V was trimmed by 4 bases and J by 8 bases, leaving 9 bases between them. CDR3 region: CASSTLTDSPLHF. The CDR3 region has the DNA TGTGCCAGTAGTACTCTAACCGATTCACCCCTCCACTTT.

The chain carries TRBV4-1 and TRBJ1-1, with a tentative D call TRBD1 (5 bases). Per the germline V gene, CDR1 is MGHRA and CDR2 is YSYEKL. This CDR3 comprises 16 residues. V lost 0 bases to trimming and J lost 3 bases, with 14 bases between them. CDR3 nucleotide sequence: TGCGCCAGCAGCCAAGAACCCGGGACTTCGGACACTGAAGCTTTCTTT. It is translated as CASSQEPGTSDTEAFF.

The rearrangement links TRBV19 to TRBJ2-3; TRBD2 agrees at 7 bases. In germline, CDR1 is LNHDA, CDR2 SQIVND (reference sequence). The V gene end was trimmed by 3 bases and the J gene end by 4 bases; junction bases not matched to a gene: 4. The CDR3 runs 14 residues. The CDR3 sequence is CASSIPTSPDTQYF. CDR3 nucleotide sequence: TGTGCCAGTAGTATTCCGACTAGCCCAGATACGCAGTATTTT.

The V call is TRBV19, the J call TRBJ2-4; 8 bases map to TRBD1. Per germline, CDR1 LNHDA and CDR2 SQIVND (reference sequence). The CDR3 length is 17 residues. V lost 3 bases, J lost 1 base, and 8 bases stayed unmatched. The CDR3: CASSITGQGTAKNIQYF. The DNA of the CDR3 is TGTGCCAGTAGTATTACCGGACAGGGAACGGCCAAAAACATTCAGTACTTC.

The rearrangement uses TRBV6-6 and TRBJ1-5; 7 bases map to TRBD1. Germline loops: CDR1 MNHNY, CDR2 SVGAGI (reference sequence). This CDR3 region has 15 residues. V lost 8 bases to trimming and J lost 3 bases; unmatched junction nucleotides: 10. This CDR3 is CASFLGQNNNQPQHF. Written as DNA, the CDR3 is TGTGCCAGCTTTTTGGGACAGAACAACAATCAGCCCCAGCATTTT.

V gene TRBV12-5 combines with J gene TRBJ1-1, with 9 bases fitting TRBD1. The trim removed 4 bases at V and 6 bases at J, leaving 12 bases unmatched. The CDR3 extends over 16 amino acids. The germline CDR1 and CDR2 sequences are LGHNT and FRNRAP. CDR3 sequence: CASGSPPTGGRAEAFF. Here the CDR3 DNA reads TGTGCTAGTGGTTCACCGCCGACAGGGGGAAGGGCTGAAGCTTTCTTT.

This clone was picked up a small number of times. V is TRBV6-5 and J is TRBJ1-5; TRBD1 matches 9 bases. The CDR3 loop spans 15 amino acids. Germline V gives CDR1 MNHEY, CDR2 SVGAGI. Trimming at V came to 6 bases and at J to 6 bases, leaving 9 bases not matched to a gene. CDR3 in amino acids: CASRRDREFSQPQHF. CDR3 coding DNA: TGTGCCAGCAGGAGGGACAGGGAGTTTAGTCAGCCCCAGCATTTT.

The chain uses TRBV19 and TRBJ1-4; 7 positions agree with TRBD1. Unmatched junction bases numbered 12, after V lost 6 bases and J lost 5 bases. Germline V gene data show CDR1 as LNHDA and CDR2 as SQIVND (reference sequence). This CDR3 has 16 residues. The DNA of the CDR3 is TGTGCCAGTAGACCGAGACCGGGACAGCTGAATGAAAAACTGTTTTTT. Translated, it gives CASRPRPGQLNEKLFF.